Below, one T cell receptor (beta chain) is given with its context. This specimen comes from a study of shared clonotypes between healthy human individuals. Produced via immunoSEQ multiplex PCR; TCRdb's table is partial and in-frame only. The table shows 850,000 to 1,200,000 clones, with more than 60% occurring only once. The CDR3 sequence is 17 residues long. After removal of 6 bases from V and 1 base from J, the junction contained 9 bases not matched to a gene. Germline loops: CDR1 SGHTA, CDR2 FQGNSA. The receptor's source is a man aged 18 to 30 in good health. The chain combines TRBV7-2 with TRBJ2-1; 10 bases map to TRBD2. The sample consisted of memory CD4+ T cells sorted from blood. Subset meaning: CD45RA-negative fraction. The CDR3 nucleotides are TGTGCCAGCAGTGTAGCGGGAGGCCCCCCTTCCTACAATGAGCAGTTCTTC. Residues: CASSVAGGPPSYNEQFF.